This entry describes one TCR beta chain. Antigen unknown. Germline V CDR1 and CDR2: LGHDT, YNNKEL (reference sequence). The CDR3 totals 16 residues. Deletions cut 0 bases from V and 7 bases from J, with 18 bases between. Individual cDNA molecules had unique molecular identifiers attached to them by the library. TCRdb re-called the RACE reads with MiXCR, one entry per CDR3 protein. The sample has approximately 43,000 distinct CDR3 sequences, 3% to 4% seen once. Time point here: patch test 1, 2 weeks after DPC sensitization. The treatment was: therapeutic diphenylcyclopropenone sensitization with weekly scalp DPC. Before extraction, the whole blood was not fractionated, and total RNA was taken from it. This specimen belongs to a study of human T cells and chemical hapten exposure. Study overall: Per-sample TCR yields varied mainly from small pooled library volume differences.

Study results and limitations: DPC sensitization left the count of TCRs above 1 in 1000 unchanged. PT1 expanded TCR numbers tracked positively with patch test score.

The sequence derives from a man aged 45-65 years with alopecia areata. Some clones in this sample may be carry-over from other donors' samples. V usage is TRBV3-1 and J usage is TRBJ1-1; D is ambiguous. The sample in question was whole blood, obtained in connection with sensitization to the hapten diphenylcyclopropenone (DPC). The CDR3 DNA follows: TGTGCCAGCAGCCAAGATCGTAAACATGGGTCCGATGAAGCTTTCTTT. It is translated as CASSQDRKHGSDEAFF.